A single sample gave rise to the 8 T cell receptor beta chains below, sequenced in a study of T cells after yellow fever vaccination. MiXCR was run by TCRdb on the 5' RACE reads, yielding one entry per CDR3 protein. The top ten clones hold roughly a third of a sample with some 150,000 distinct CDR3 sequences, 8% to 13% of them seen once. Here the sequenced sample was CD8+ T cells sorted from PBMCs, taken 15 days after the yellow fever booster vaccination. The receptors come from a man between 18 and 35 years old who received the YFV17D yellow fever vaccine.

V is TRBV6-5 and J is TRBJ1-1, with 7 bases matching TRBD1. The length of the CDR3 is 12 residues. The germline gives CDR1 MNHEY, CDR2 SVGAGI. V was clipped by 10 bases and J by 1 base; unmatched bases: 3. The CDR3 spells CATNRGNTEAFF. DNA for the CDR3: TGTGCCACGAACAGGGGGAACACTGAAGCTTTCTTT.

This clonotype was recorded a few times. The rearrangement joins TRBV5-8 to TRBJ1-1; D not resolved. Trimming took 0 bases from V and 7 from J, leaving 4 bases between them. The CDR3 consists of 11 residues. The germline V gene encodes CDR1 SGHTS and CDR2 YDEGEE. In nucleotides, the CDR3 is TGTGCCAGCAGCTTGGGAATTGAAGCTTTCTTT. It yields the protein CASSLGIEAFF.

This clonotype was seen only a few times. The chain employs TRBV6-2 or TRBV6-3 and TRBJ2-3; a possible D gene is TRBD1 (6 bases). Looked up from germline, CDR1 is MNHEY and CDR2 is SVGEGT. Trimming took 6 bases from V and 0 from J, leaving 19 bases between them. CDR3 length equals 17 residues. The DNA of the CDR3 is TGTGCCAGCAGCGTCCGGGACACGGGGCATAGCACAGATACGCAGTATTTT. Protein: CASSVRDTGHSTDTQYF.

V usage is TRBV27 and J usage is TRBJ1-1, with D hard to call. Germline CDR1 reads MNHEY; CDR2 reads SMNVEV (reference sequence). The CDR3 is 13 amino acids. V gave up 3 bases and J gave up 0 bases, with 5 bases separating them. CDR3 DNA: TGTGCCAGCAGTTTTTTTGTGAACACTGAAGCTTTCTTT. Translating it yields CASSFFVNTEAFF.

The genes are TRBV6-8 and TRBJ2-1; D gene unclear. Between the trimmed V and J ends, which lost 0 bases and 0 bases, there was a span of 12 bases. The CDR3 is made up of 17 amino acids. Per germline, CDR1 MNHGY and CDR2 SAAAGT. The CDR3 is CASSYSYGARSYNEQFF. CDR3 bases: TGTGCCAGCAGTTACTCGTACGGCGCCCGCTCCTACAATGAGCAGTTCTTC.

Only a few counts were recorded for this clonotype. The J gene is TRBJ2-1, the V gene TRBV2; TRBD2 matches 11 bases. The CDR3 contains 15 residues. Trimming at V came to 4 bases and at J to 7 bases, leaving 6 bases not matched to a gene. In germline, CDR1 is SNHLY, CDR2 FYNNEI. The CDR3 spells CASSAPSGGPNEQFF. As DNA, the CDR3 is TGTGCCAGCAGTGCCCCTAGCGGGGGGCCAAATGAGCAGTTCTTC.

This rearrangement joins TRBV7-6 to TRBJ2-2, with unresolved D. Germline lookup yields CDR1 SGHVS and CDR2 FNYEAQ. CDR3 size: 14 residues. Between the trimmed V and J ends, which lost 3 bases and 7 bases, there was a span of 12 bases. This chain's CDR3 is CASSFSPLGGELFF. CDR3 in DNA: TGTGCCAGCAGCTTCTCCCCACTGGGCGGGGAGCTGTTTTTT.

The chain joins TRBV9 to TRBJ2-3; 10 nucleotides line up with TRBD2. The CDR3 contains 16 residues. Germline V gives CDR1 SGDLS, CDR2 YYNGEE. The V and J ends lost 4 bases and 5 bases, in that order; junction bases with no gene match: 10. CDR3 bases: TGTGCCAGCAGCCACAGCGGGGGGGCCGGAGGAGATACGCAGTATTTT. It codes for CASSHSGGAGGDTQYF.